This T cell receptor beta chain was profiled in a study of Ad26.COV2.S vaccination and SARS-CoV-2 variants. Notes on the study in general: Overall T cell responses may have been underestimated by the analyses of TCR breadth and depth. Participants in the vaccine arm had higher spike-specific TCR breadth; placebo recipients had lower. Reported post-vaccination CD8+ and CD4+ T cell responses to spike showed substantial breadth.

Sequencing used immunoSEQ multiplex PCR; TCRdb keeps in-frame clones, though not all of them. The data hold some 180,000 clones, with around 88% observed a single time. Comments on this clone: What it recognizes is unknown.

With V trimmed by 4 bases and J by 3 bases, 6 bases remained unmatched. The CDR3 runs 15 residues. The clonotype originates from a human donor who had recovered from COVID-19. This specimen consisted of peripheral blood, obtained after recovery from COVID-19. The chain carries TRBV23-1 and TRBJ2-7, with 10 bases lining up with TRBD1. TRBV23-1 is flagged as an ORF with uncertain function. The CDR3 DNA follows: TGCGCCAGCAGTCCCGGGACAGGGGTAGTCTACGAGCAGTACTTC. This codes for CASSPGTGVVYEQYF.